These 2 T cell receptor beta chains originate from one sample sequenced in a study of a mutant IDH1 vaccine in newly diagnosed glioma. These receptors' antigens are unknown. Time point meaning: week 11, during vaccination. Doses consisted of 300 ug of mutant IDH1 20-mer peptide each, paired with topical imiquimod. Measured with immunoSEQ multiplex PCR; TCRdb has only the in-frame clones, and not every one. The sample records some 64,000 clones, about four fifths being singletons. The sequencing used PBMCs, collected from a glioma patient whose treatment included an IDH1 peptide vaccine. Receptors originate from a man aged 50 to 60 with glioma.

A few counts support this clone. The CDR3 DNA is TGTGCCTGGAGTCTTACGTCCTCGAGCTGCACCTTC. It yields the protein CAWSLTSSSCTF. V is TRBV30 and J is TRBJ1-2, with D unclear. Germline values: CDR1 GTSNPN, CDR2 SVGIG (reference sequence). Trimming shortened V by 2 bases and J by 13 bases, and 17 bases separated the two germline ends. This CDR3 has 12 amino acids.

The CDR3: CASSVAYGDTQYF. The CDR3 bases are TGTGCCAGCAGCGTAGCATACGGGGATACGCAGTATTTT. The rearrangement links TRBV9 to TRBJ2-3; D remains unclear. With 0 bases removed from V and 6 bases from J, the gap between germline ends came to 8 bases. CDR1 and CDR2 (germline): SGDLS, YYNGEE. The CDR3 sequence is 13 residues long. Supplemented by reference TRBV9 and TRBJ2-3, the full variable domain reads DSGVTQTPKHLITATGQRVTLRCSPRSGDLSVYWYQQSLDQGLQFLIQYYNGEERAKGNILERFSAQQFPDLHSELNLSSLELGDSALYFCASSVAYGDTQYFGPGTRLTVL.